In this sample, the clone carrying this T cell receptor (beta chain) turned up a few times. The target antigen is unknown. These data are taken from a study of CD8 T cells in ankylosing spondylitis. Germline assignment: CDR1 KGHDR and CDR2 SFDVKD. The V end was cut by 0 bases, the J end by 6 bases, with 4 bases between. The CDR3 covers 13 residues. Study-wide points: Past studies reported some motif variants in reactive arthritis synovial fluid and blood. Several highly homologous variants made up a TCR beta motif, and this motif appeared characteristic of ankylosing spondylitis blood. Disease-linked clones were reportedly significantly enriched in matched ankylosing spondylitis synovial fluid. Disease-associated clonotypes exhibited CD8+ identity and were relatively infrequent in peripheral blood.

TCRdb reanalysed the 5' RACE reads using MiXCR and keeps one entry per CDR3 protein. This sample has fewer than 500,000 distinct CDR3 sequences; 25% to 30% occur once, and the top ten carry roughly 0.8%. Sequenced input: blood, either unsorted or a sorted T cell fraction (not recorded which). This TCR came from a male donor with ankylosing spondylitis. The rearrangement links TRBV24-1 to TRBJ2-2; D is undetermined. As DNA, the CDR3 is TGTGCCACCAGTGATTTGTTTTCCGGGGAGCTGTTTTTT. Encoded protein: CATSDLFSGELFF.